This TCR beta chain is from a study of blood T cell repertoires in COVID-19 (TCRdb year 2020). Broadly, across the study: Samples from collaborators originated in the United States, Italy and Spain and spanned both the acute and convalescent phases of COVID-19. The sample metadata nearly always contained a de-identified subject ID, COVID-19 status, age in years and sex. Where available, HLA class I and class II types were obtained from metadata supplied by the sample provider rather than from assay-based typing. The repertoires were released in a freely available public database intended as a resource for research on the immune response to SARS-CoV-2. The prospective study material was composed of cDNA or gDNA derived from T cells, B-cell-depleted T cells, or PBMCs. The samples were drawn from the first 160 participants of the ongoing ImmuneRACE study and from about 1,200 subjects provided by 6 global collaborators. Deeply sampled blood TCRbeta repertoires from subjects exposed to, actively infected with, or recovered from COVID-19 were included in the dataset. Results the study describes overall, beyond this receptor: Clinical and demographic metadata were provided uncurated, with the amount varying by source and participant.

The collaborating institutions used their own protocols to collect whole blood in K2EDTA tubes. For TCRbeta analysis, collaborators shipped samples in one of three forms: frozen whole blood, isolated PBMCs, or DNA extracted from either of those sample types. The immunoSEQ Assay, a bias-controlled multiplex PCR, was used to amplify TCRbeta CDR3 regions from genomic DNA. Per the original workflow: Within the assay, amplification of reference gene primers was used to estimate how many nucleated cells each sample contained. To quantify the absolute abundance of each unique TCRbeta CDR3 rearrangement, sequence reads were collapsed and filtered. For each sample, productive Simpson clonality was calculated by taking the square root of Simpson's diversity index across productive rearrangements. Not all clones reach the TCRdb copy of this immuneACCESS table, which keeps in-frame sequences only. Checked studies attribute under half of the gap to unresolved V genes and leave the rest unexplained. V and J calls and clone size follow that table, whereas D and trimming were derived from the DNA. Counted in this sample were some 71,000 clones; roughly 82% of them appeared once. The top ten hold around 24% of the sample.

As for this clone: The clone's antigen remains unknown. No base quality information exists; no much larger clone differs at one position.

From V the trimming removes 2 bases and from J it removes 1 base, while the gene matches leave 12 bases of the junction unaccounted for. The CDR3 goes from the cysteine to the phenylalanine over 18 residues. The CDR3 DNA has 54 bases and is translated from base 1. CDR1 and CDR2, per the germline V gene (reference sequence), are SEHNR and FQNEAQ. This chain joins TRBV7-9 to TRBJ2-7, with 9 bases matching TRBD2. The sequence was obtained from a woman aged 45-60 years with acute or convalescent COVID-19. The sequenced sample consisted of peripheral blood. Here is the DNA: TGTGCCAGCAGCTTAATACTAGCGGGTGGCGCGCCTTCCTACGAGCAGTACTTC. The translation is CASSLILAGGAPSYEQYF.